This TCR beta chain was recorded in a study of tumor-infiltrating lymphocytes in primary liver carcinoma. Study-wide results and limits: Paired tumor-adjacent and tumor-blood samples overlapped less than tumor region pairs did.

A note on this clonotype: The antigen remains unidentified. Germline is not matched at one junction end, which may reflect a read error.

The template, 500 ng total RNA, yielded TCR beta cDNA made with a constant-region primer. Slightly modified ARM-PCR, run as three nested multiplex PCR rounds, produced the TCR beta libraries. TCRdb used MiXCR to reprocess the multiplex PCR reads, holding one entry per CDR3 protein. The sample records 80,000 or so distinct CDR3 sequences, 60% to 80% being singletons. DNA and RNA were both co-extracted from approximately 20-30 mg of bulk tissue that had not been sorted. Sequenced sample: liver tumor tissue from sampling region 4. As for subset: tumor region T4, right-lateral pole. The sequence came from a woman aged 55-70 years with primary liver carcinoma and hepatitis B virus infection.

CDR3 protein: CASILSGNQPQHF. CDR3 DNA sequence: TGTGCCAGCATCTTATCAGGCAATCAGCCCCAGCATTTT. The V gene is TRBV7-6, the J gene TRBJ1-5; D ambiguous. Germline loops: CDR1 SGHVS, CDR2 FNYEAQ. This CDR3 is 13 amino acids long.